Listed below are T cell receptor beta chains from one sample, sequenced in a study of blood T cell repertoires in COVID-19. TCRdb's copy holds only in-frame clones and misses some; the assay was immunoSEQ multiplex PCR. Of over 200,000 clones listed, just over 85% are singletons. The sample comprised peripheral blood. Receptors originate from a man over 45 with COVID-19, enrolled during active disease. The CDR3 runs from the conserved cysteine through the conserved F or W. The order of the fields is V gene, clone size, D gene, J gene, CDR3 protein, CDR3 DNA. The D gene is left open where the match is weak. Rows may omit the clone size; those that give it use once, few, many or a size class.

>TRBV2|NA|TRBD2|TRBJ2-3
CASSERGVREADTQYF
TGTGCCAGCAGTGAAAGGGGAGTGCGGGAGGCAGATACGCAGTATTTT
>TRBV11-1|NA|NA|TRBJ2-7
CASKQGYSYEQYF
TGTGCCAGCAAACAGGGTTACTCCTACGAGCAGTACTTC
>TRBV9|NA|NA|TRBJ1-6
CASSQLGRGKNSPLHF
TGTGCCAGCAGCCAGTTGGGGCGCGGTAAAAATTCACCCCTCCACTTT
>TRBV29-1|few|TRBD2|TRBJ2-1
CSVGLAGENNEQFF
TGCAGCGTGGGACTAGCGGGAGAGAACAATGAGCAGTTCTTC
>TRBV11-2|NA|TRBD2|TRBJ2-3
CASNPTAGVPDTQYF
TGTGCCAGCAACCCAACAGCGGGAGTCCCAGATACGCAGTATTTT
>TRBV2|once|NA|TRBJ2-5
CASSEGGGGGRETQYF
TGTGCCAGCAGTGAAGGTGGGGGCGGAGGTCGAGAGACCCAGTACTTC
>TRBV2|once|NA|TRBJ1-5
CASSERGGGNQPQHF
TGTGCCAGCAGTGAGAGGGGGGGAGGCAATCAGCCCCAGCATTTT
>TRBV6-5|NA|NA|TRBJ1-2
CASSPQGVAYGYTF
TGTGCCAGCAGTCCACAGGGAGTTGCCTATGGCTACACCTTC
>TRBV19|once|TRBD1|TRBJ1-2
CASAGQDFYGYTF
TGTGCCAGTGCGGGACAGGACTTCTATGGCTACACCTTC
>TRBV19|NA|TRBD1|TRBJ1-2
CASNGDRGDGYTF
TGTGCCAGTAATGGGGACAGGGGAGATGGCTACACCTTC
>TRBV5-4|NA|NA|TRBJ1-2
CASSLDSVGGYTF
TGTGCCAGCAGTTTGGACTCCGTCGGTGGCTACACCTTC
>TRBV28|NA|TRBD2|TRBJ2-3
CASSLINGGALTDTQYF
TGTGCCAGCAGTTTAATTAACGGGGGGGCCCTCACAGATACGCAGTATTTT
>TRBV4-3|many|NA|TRBJ1-3
CASSQDNSGNTIYF
TGCGCCAGCAGCCAAGACAACTCTGGAAACACCATATATTTT
>TRBV7-8|NA|NA|TRBJ2-5
CASSRETGQETQYF
TGTGCCAGCAGCCGCGAGACAGGTCAAGAGACCCAGTACTTC
>TRBV11-2|NA|TRBD1|TRBJ1-6
CASSLVGTANSPLHF
TGTGCCAGCAGCTTAGTTGGGACAGCCAATTCACCCCTCCACTTT
>TRBV7-9|NA|TRBD2|TRBJ2-2
CASSLSSGARPKNTGELFF
TGTGCCAGCAGCTTAAGTAGCGGGGCGCGCCCTAAGAACACCGGGGAGCTGTTTTTT
>TRBV5-1|NA|TRBD1|TRBJ1-2
CASSMGQSSYGYTF
TGCGCCAGTTCTATGGGACAGTCCTCCTATGGCTACACCTTC
>TRBV6-4|NA|TRBD1|TRBJ2-3
CASTDRGPGDTQYF
TGTGCCAGCACGGACAGGGGGCCGGGAGATACGCAGTATTTT
>TRBV5-5|NA|NA|TRBJ1-1
CASSRDTNTEAFF
TGTGCCAGCAGCCGGGACACGAACACTGAAGCTTTCTTT
>TRBV4-2|NA|TRBD2|TRBJ2-1
CASSLGTSGSSYNEQFF
TGTGCCAGCAGCCTCGGGACTAGCGGGAGCTCCTACAATGAGCAGTTCTTC
>TRBV23-1|NA|NA|TRBJ1-1
CASTPGEGCRTEAFF
TGCGCCAGCACCCCGGGGGAGGGTTGTCGGACTGAAGCTTTCTTT
>TRBV5-1|NA|NA|TRBJ1-4
CASSLKFGGAEKLFF
TGCGCCAGCAGCTTGAAGTTTGGGGGCGCGGAAAAACTGTTTTTT
>TRBV9|NA|NA|TRBJ2-3
CASSGLKGSSTDTQYF
TGTGCCAGCAGCGGACTTAAGGGGTCTAGCACAGATACGCAGTATTTT
>TRBV6-5|NA|NA|TRBJ2-7
CASSYAGTGTRGEQYF
TGTGCCAGCAGTTACGCCGGGACGGGGACCAGGGGTGAGCAGTACTTC
>TRBV10-2|NA|TRBD1|TRBJ1-2
CASSVLGQGVGYTF
TGCGCCAGCAGTGTGTTGGGACAGGGAGTAGGCTACACCTTC
>TRBV19|once|NA|TRBJ2-4
CASSSGQSNPAKNIQYF
TGTGCCAGTAGTTCCGGACAGTCTAACCCCGCCAAAAACATTCAGTACTTC
>TRBV18|NA|TRBD1|TRBJ1-6
CASSTAIGQADSPLHF
TGTGCCAGCTCAACCGCTATTGGACAGGCAGATTCACCCCTCCACTTT
>TRBV12-3/TRBV12-4|few|NA|TRBJ2-5
CASSFGSEETQYF
TGTGCCAGCAGTTTCGGTAGCGAAGAGACCCAGTACTTC
>TRBV2|NA|TRBD1|TRBJ2-2
CASKRQGTTGELFF
TGTGCCAGCAAAAGACAGGGGACCACCGGGGAGCTGTTTTTT
>TRBV5-4|NA|TRBD1|TRBJ2-3
CASSLGQGRDTQYF
TGTGCCAGCAGCTTGGGACAGGGGAGAGATACGCAGTATTTT
>TRBV30|once|NA|TRBJ2-2
CAWSPGVTGELFF
TGTGCCTGGAGTCCAGGGGTCACCGGGGAGCTGTTTTTT
>TRBV7-9|NA|NA|TRBJ2-7
CASSSPSSYEQYF
TGTGCCAGCAGCTCTCCTAGCTCCTACGAGCAGTACTTC
>TRBV28|NA|NA|TRBJ1-1
CASNRGGTEAFF
TGTGCCAGCAATCGAGGTGGCACTGAAGCTTTCTTT
>TRBV9|NA|NA|TRBJ2-3
CASSVAGEYTDTQYF
TGTGCCAGCAGCGTAGCGGGGGAGTACACAGATACGCAGTATTTT
>TRBV12-5|NA|NA|TRBJ2-1
CASGLPLFNEQFF
TGTGCTAGTGGTTTGCCACTATTTAATGAGCAGTTCTTC
>TRBV19|NA|NA|TRBJ2-2
CASSIDRPRTGELFF
TGTGCCAGTAGTATAGACAGGCCACGGACCGGGGAGCTGTTTTTT
>TRBV3-1/TRBV3-2|NA|NA|TRBJ2-7
CASSQDYGGQPYEQYF
TGTGCCAGCAGCCAAGATTACGGGGGACAGCCCTACGAGCAGTACTTC
>TRBV7-2|NA|NA|TRBJ1-2
CASSLATGANGYTF
TGTGCCAGCAGCTTAGCGACAGGCGCTAATGGCTACACCTTC
>TRBV5-4|NA|NA|TRBJ1-2
CASSSGGQTGGYTF
TGTGCCAGCAGCTCGGGCGGGCAGACGGGGGGCTACACCTTC
>TRBV18|NA|NA|TRBJ1-1
CASSPGTEAFF
TGTGCCAGCTCACCTGGGACAGAAGCTTTCTTT
>TRBV6-6|NA|NA|TRBJ1-3
CATDGKNTIYF
TGTGCCACAGACGGGAAAAACACCATATATTTT
>TRBV6-8|NA|NA|TRBJ2-5
CASRCGGAPTHRWETQYF
TGTGCCAGCAGATGTGGCGGGGCCCCTACGCACCGGTGGGAGACCCAGTACTTC
>TRBV24-1|NA|NA|TRBJ2-1
CATSDQSGTRVRVSNEQFF
TGTGCCACCAGTGATCAATCCGGGACTCGGGTGAGGGTAAGCAATGAGCAGTTCTTC
>TRBV7-9|NA|NA|TRBJ1-2
CASSLAALRGGGYTF
TGTGCCAGCAGCTTAGCCGCCCTTCGGGGGGGCGGCTACACCTTC
>TRBV29-1|NA|TRBD1|TRBJ1-4
CSVTGTGFEKLFF
TGCAGCGTGACCGGGACAGGGTTTGAAAAACTGTTTTTT
>TRBV11-2|NA|NA|TRBJ2-7
CASSFSSFGSGYEQYF
TGTGCCAGCAGCTTCTCTAGTTTTGGCTCCGGTTACGAGCAGTACTTC
>TRBV7-9|NA|NA|TRBJ2-1
CAPTGLDHNEQFF
TGTGCCCCGACGGGATTAGATCACAATGAGCAGTTCTTC
>TRBV7-9|NA|TRBD2|TRBJ2-7
CASSNGGVRDEQYF
TGTGCCAGCAGCAACGGGGGGGTTCGGGACGAGCAGTACTTC
>TRBV7-6|NA|TRBD2|TRBJ2-1
CASSSTSGETYNEQFF
TGTGCCAGCAGCTCCACTAGCGGGGAAACCTACAATGAGCAGTTCTTC